This passage covers 13 T cell receptor beta chains from one sample sequenced in a study of OX40 agonist ivuxolimab in advanced cancers. Data came from immunoSEQ multiplex PCR; TCRdb stores just in-frame clones and leaves some out. The sample includes approximately 22,000 clones, 70% to 90% of them seen just once. The material sequenced was CD4+ or CD8+ T cells sorted from blood, taken in a trial of the OX40 agonist ivuxolimab. The source is an adult with an advanced solid tumor such as melanoma, head and neck, liver or kidney cancer.

The J gene is TRBJ2-7, the V gene TRBV6-5; D is unresolved. V dropped 0 bases and J dropped 1 base, with 13 bases sitting between them. The CDR3 spans 16 residues. Germline CDR1 MNHEY, CDR2 SVGAGI. The CDR3 DNA follows: TGTGCCAGCAGTTACTCGAGAGACCTGGGATCCTACGAGCAGTACTTC. It specifies CASSYSRDLGSYEQYF.

CDR3 sequence: CSAPAGNTEAFF. As DNA, the CDR3 is TGCAGCGCCCCGGCAGGGAACACTGAAGCTTTCTTT. The chain combines TRBV29-1 with TRBJ1-1, with D unclear. Trimming left V 7 bases short and J 1 base short, with 10 bases between. This CDR3 has 12 amino acids. The germline CDR1 and CDR2 sequences are SQVTM and ANQGSEA. The variable domain in full, with the rest retrieved from reference TRBV29-1 and TRBJ1-1, is SAVISQKPSRDICQRGTSLTIQCQVDSQVTMMFWYRQQPGQSLTLIATANQGSEATYESGFVIDKFPISRPNLTFSTLTVSNMSPEDSSIYLCSAPAGNTEAFFGQGTRLTVV.

This clone was recorded once. The chain uses TRBV19 and TRBJ1-1; no clear D. The CDR3 contains 15 residues. V lost 1 base to trimming and J lost 1 base, with 10 bases between them. CDR1 and CDR2 (germline): LNHDA, SQIVND (reference sequence). CDR3 DNA sequence: TGTGCCAGTAGTATAGGCGGCAGCCCGAACACTGAAGCTTTCTTT. It encodes CASSIGGSPNTEAFF. Drawing the rest from reference TRBV19 and TRBJ1-1, the complete variable domain is DGGITQSPKYLFRKEGQNVTLSCEQNLNHDAMYWYRQDPGQGLRLIYYSQIVNDFQKGDIAEGYSVSREKKESFPLTVTSAQKNPTAFYLCASSIGGSPNTEAFFGQGTRLTVV.

V and J are TRBV18 and TRBJ2-7; 7 bases align to TRBD1. Germline trimming cut 5 bases from V and 6 bases from J; bases unmatched to any gene: 4. The CDR3 is 12 residues long. Germline V gives CDR1 KGHSH, CDR2 LQKENI. CDR3 amino acids: CASSEGAVEQYF. Here the CDR3 DNA reads TGTGCCAGCTCAGAGGGGGCTGTCGAGCAGTACTTC.

The chain couples TRBV5-6 to TRBJ2-1; the D gene is possibly TRBD2 (5 bases). The ends were cut back, 3 bases at V and 2 bases at J, with 9 bases in the middle. Germline values: CDR1 SGHDT, CDR2 YYEEEE. The CDR3 consists of 14 residues. The CDR3 protein is CASSWTRTYNEQFF. In DNA form, the CDR3 reads TGTGCCAGCAGCTGGACTCGTACCTACAATGAGCAGTTCTTC.

V is TRBV5-1 and J is TRBJ2-2; no definite D call. The CDR3 runs 12 residues. Between the trimmed V and J ends, which lost 8 bases and 5 bases, there was a span of 10 bases. The germline V gene encodes CDR1 SGHRS and CDR2 YFSETQ. As DNA, the CDR3 is TGCGCCAGTCTCACCACAACCGGGGAGCTGTTTTTT. This gives the protein CASLTTTGELFF.

The CDR3 loop reads CASSLPGQGLGEAFF. The CDR3, as DNA: TGTGCCAGCAGTTTGCCGGGACAGGGACTCGGTGAAGCTTTCTTT. This chain connects TRBV27 to TRBJ1-1; 9 positions agree with TRBD1. In germline, CDR1 is MNHEY, CDR2 SMNVEV (reference sequence). This CDR3 has 15 residues. The J segment lost 7 bases and the V segment lost 3 bases, leaving 9 bases of the junction unmatched.

The chain has TRBV4-1 and TRBJ2-4, with 8 nucleotides matching TRBD1. This CDR3 region has 15 residues. CDR1 MGHRA and CDR2 YSYEKL come from the germline V gene. V was pared by 5 bases and J by 2 bases, with 5 bases of the junction left unmatched. CDR3 amino acids: CASSYGTGSKNIQYF. The CDR3 region has the DNA TGCGCCAGCAGCTATGGGACAGGCTCCAAAAACATTCAGTACTTC.

The V call is TRBV4-3, the J call TRBJ1-5; a possible D gene is TRBD1 (6 bases). CDR3 size: 15 residues. Germline values: CDR1 LGHNA, CDR2 YSLEER. V gave up 1 base and J gave up 6 bases, with 13 bases separating them. The CDR3 bases are TGCGCCAGCAGCCAAGGCAGGGGACACGGTCAGCCCCAGCATTTT. It codes for CASSQGRGHGQPQHF.

The rearrangement uses TRBV6-4 and TRBJ2-2; 15 bases are a match to TRBD2. With 5 bases clipped from V and 8 bases from J, the junction kept 9 bases outside the gene matches. Germline V lookup: CDR1 MRHNA, CDR2 SNTAGT. This CDR3 has 17 residues. The CDR3 loop is CASSTGLAGGHRGELFF. The CDR3 DNA follows: TGTGCCAGCAGTACCGGACTAGCGGGAGGGCACCGTGGGGAGCTGTTTTTT.

This chain joins TRBV19 and TRBJ2-1; D unresolved. The germline V and J ends were trimmed by 11 bases and 8 bases, with 22 bases remaining between them. The germline gives CDR1 LNHDA, CDR2 SQIVND (reference sequence). The CDR3 runs 14 residues. The CDR3 DNA is TGTGCCCGGCTGGCTGTGGCCCCTGGGCATGAGCAGTTCTTC. It encodes CARLAVAPGHEQFF.

The chain recombines TRBV5-1 with TRBJ1-1; tentative D call: TRBD1 (5 bases). Trimming shortened V by 0 bases and J by 6 bases, and 18 bases separated the two germline ends. CDR1 and CDR2 (germline): SGHRS, YFSETQ. The CDR3 has 16 amino acids. CDR3 in amino acids: CASSLVGPEPGAEAFF. CDR3 in DNA: TGCGCCAGCAGCTTGGTGGGGCCGGAACCCGGGGCTGAAGCTTTCTTT.

V usage is TRBV7-9 and J usage is TRBJ1-2, with D possibly TRBD1 on 5 matching bases. Germline V gives CDR1 SEHNR, CDR2 FQNEAQ (reference sequence). The CDR3 is made up of 14 amino acids. V lost 3 bases and J 4 bases, leaving 12 bases between the germline ends. CDR3 sequence reads: CASSLGPGLYGYTF. CDR3 in DNA: TGTGCCAGCAGCTTGGGGCCAGGGCTCTATGGCTACACCTTC.